The rows below give T cell receptor beta chains drawn from one sample of a study of T-cell memory formation after mild COVID-19. MiXCR was run by TCRdb on the 5' RACE reads, yielding one entry per CDR3 protein. Of about 420,000 distinct CDR3 sequences in the sample, 20% to 30% were seen once. Sample: PBMCs or a T cell subset sorted from them (not recorded which). These receptors all come from an adult woman who had mild COVID-19 (a few samples of this study predate the infection). Cell type and time point are not known. The CDR3 runs from the conserved cysteine through the conserved F or W. The D gene is left open where the match is weak. Not every row has a clone size; where given, it reads once, few, many or a size class.

V: TRBV10-3; size: -; J: TRBJ2-3; D: -; CDR3: CAISESGTSSTDTQYF; DNA: TGTGCCATCAGTGAATCGGGCACCTCTAGCACAGATACGCAGTATTTT
V: TRBV29-1; size: many; J: TRBJ1-1; D: -; CDR3: CSASAPGVTEAFF; DNA: TGCAGCGCTAGTGCCCCCGGGGTAACTGAAGCTTTCTTT
V: TRBV2; size: -; J: TRBJ2-7; D: -; CDR3: CASSEGQGGTWYEQYF; DNA: TGTGCCAGCAGTGAAGGGCAGGGGGGGACTTGGTACGAGCAGTACTTC
V: TRBV14; size: -; J: TRBJ2-1; D: -; CDR3: CASSQVFKVGSNEQFF; DNA: TGTGCCAGCAGCCAAGTATTCAAAGTAGGCAGCAATGAGCAGTTCTTC
V: TRBV29-1; size: -; J: TRBJ2-7; D: -; CDR3: CSALGHQKREQYF; DNA: TGCAGCGCTCTGGGACACCAAAAGCGCGAGCAGTACTTC
V: TRBV7-9; size: -; J: TRBJ2-5; D: -; CDR3: CASSPDAETQYF; DNA: TGTGCCAGCAGTCCGGACGCAGAGACCCAGTACTTC
V: TRBV18; size: few; J: TRBJ2-7; D: -; CDR3: CASSPAELSSYEQYF; DNA: TGTGCCAGCTCACCGGCAGAACTGAGCTCCTACGAGCAGTACTTC
V: TRBV3-1; size: -; J: TRBJ2-1; D: -; CDR3: CASSTRGKGDEQFF; DNA: TGTGCCAGCAGCACTCGGGGTAAGGGTGATGAGCAGTTCTTC
V: TRBV9; size: many; J: TRBJ2-6; D: TRBD1; CDR3: CASSVGQGAGANVLTF; DNA: TGTGCCAGCAGCGTAGGACAGGGGGCTGGGGCCAACGTCCTGACTTTC
V: TRBV29-1; size: -; J: TRBJ2-7; D: TRBD2; CDR3: CSVEVAGGTYEQYF; DNA: TGCAGCGTTGAAGTCGCGGGAGGCACCTACGAGCAGTACTTC
V: TRBV11-3; size: few; J: TRBJ2-1; D: -; CDR3: CASSLEGDSSYNEQFF; DNA: TGTGCCAGCAGCTTAGAGGGCGACAGCTCCTACAATGAGCAGTTCTTC
V: TRBV30; size: -; J: TRBJ1-3; D: -; CDR3: CAWSSTASGNTIYF; DNA: TGTGCCTGGAGTTCGACAGCCTCTGGAAACACCATATATTTT
V: TRBV6-2/TRBV6-3; size: few; J: TRBJ2-3; D: TRBD2; CDR3: CASSQPSGSTDTQYF; DNA: TGTGCCAGCAGCCAACCTAGCGGTAGCACAGATACGCAGTATTTT
V: TRBV10-3; size: -; J: TRBJ1-1; D: TRBD1; CDR3: CAIRGTGETPRTEAFF; DNA: TGTGCCATCAGGGGGACAGGGGAGACCCCTAGGACTGAAGCTTTCTTT
V: TRBV6-5; size: few; J: TRBJ2-1; D: -; CDR3: CASRSSSGRMEQFF; DNA: TGTGCCAGCAGGTCATCATCAGGGCGTATGGAGCAGTTCTTC
V: TRBV4-1; size: few; J: TRBJ2-7; D: -; CDR3: CASSQAWQAYEQYF; DNA: TGCGCCAGCAGCCAAGCGTGGCAGGCCTACGAGCAGTACTTC
V: TRBV5-4; size: -; J: TRBJ1-2; D: -; CDR3: CASSFRTDRRVRGYTF; DNA: TGTGCCAGCAGTTTCAGGACAGATAGGCGGGTTCGTGGCTACACCTTC
V: TRBV5-1; size: few; J: TRBJ1-1; D: -; CDR3: CASSLSRTVMNTEAFF; DNA: TGCGCCAGCAGCTTGTCAAGGACGGTAATGAACACTGAAGCTTTCTTT
V: TRBV27; size: -; J: TRBJ1-1; D: -; CDR3: CASSPYGTDNTEAFF; DNA: TGTGCCAGCAGTCCTTACGGGACGGATAACACTGAAGCTTTCTTT
V: TRBV3-1; size: -; J: TRBJ2-1; D: -; CDR3: CASSQVDEQFF; DNA: TGTGCCAGCAGCCAAGTCGATGAGCAGTTCTTC
V: TRBV6-5; size: -; J: TRBJ1-1; D: TRBD1; CDR3: CASSWGQSNTEAFF; DNA: TGTGCCAGCAGTTGGGGACAGTCGAACACTGAAGCTTTCTTT
V: TRBV18; size: few; J: TRBJ1-1; D: TRBD1; CDR3: CASSPRAGGTDTEAFF; DNA: TGTGCCAGCTCACCACGGGCAGGGGGTACCGATACTGAAGCTTTCTTT
V: TRBV4-2; size: many; J: TRBJ2-1; D: TRBD1; CDR3: CASSQDGTGGYNEQFF; DNA: TGTGCCAGCAGCCAAGATGGGACAGGGGGCTACAATGAGCAGTTCTTC
V: TRBV10-3; size: few; J: TRBJ2-7; D: TRBD1; CDR3: CAIRPGQGDYEQYF; DNA: TGTGCCATCAGACCGGGACAGGGGGACTACGAGCAGTACTTC
V: TRBV19; size: many; J: TRBJ2-1; D: -; CDR3: CASSIGEVARSYNEQFF; DNA: TGTGCCAGTAGTATCGGAGAGGTAGCGAGGTCCTACAATGAGCAGTTCTTC
V: TRBV7-2; size: -; J: TRBJ2-1; D: -; CDR3: CASSLRGDREQFF; DNA: TGTGCCAGCAGTTTAAGGGGGGACCGCGAGCAGTTCTTC
V: TRBV29-1; size: few; J: TRBJ2-3; D: TRBD2; CDR3: CSVELAEASTDTQYF; DNA: TGCAGCGTTGAACTAGCGGAAGCTAGCACAGATACGCAGTATTTT
V: TRBV6-6; size: -; J: TRBJ2-5; D: TRBD1; CDR3: CASRAGGEETQYF; DNA: TGTGCCAGTAGAGCAGGGGGCGAGGAGACCCAGTACTTC
V: TRBV7-3; size: few; J: TRBJ2-3; D: TRBD2; CDR3: CASSSGLAGRADTQYF; DNA: TGTGCCAGCAGCTCCGGACTAGCGGGAAGGGCAGATACGCAGTATTTT
V: TRBV27; size: few; J: TRBJ1-5; D: TRBD1; CDR3: CASSFAGQGAGQPQHF; DNA: TGTGCCAGCAGTTTTGCGGGACAGGGGGCCGGTCAGCCCCAGCATTTT
V: TRBV4-1; size: -; J: TRBJ2-5; D: -; CDR3: CASSQTGTGQETQYF; DNA: TGCGCCAGCAGCCAAACCGGGACGGGTCAAGAGACCCAGTACTTC
V: TRBV27; size: -; J: TRBJ1-1; D: TRBD1; CDR3: CASRSTNRGLLLNTEAFF; DNA: TGTGCCAGCCGATCCACTAACAGGGGCCTACTACTGAACACTGAAGCTTTCTTT
V: TRBV19; size: once; J: TRBJ2-2; D: TRBD1; CDR3: CASSTRRTGTGNTWELFF; DNA: TGTGCCAGTAGTACCAGGCGAACCGGGACAGGCAACACCTGGGAGCTGTTTTTT
V: TRBV6-5; size: few; J: TRBJ1-4; D: TRBD1; CDR3: CASSDGTGDEKLFF; DNA: TGTGCCAGCAGTGACGGGACAGGGGATGAAAAACTGTTTTTT
V: TRBV4-1; size: -; J: TRBJ2-3; D: TRBD2; CDR3: CASSQVSLRRGNTDTQYF; DNA: TGCGCCAGCAGCCAAGTATCCTTAAGGCGGGGGAACACAGATACGCAGTATTTT